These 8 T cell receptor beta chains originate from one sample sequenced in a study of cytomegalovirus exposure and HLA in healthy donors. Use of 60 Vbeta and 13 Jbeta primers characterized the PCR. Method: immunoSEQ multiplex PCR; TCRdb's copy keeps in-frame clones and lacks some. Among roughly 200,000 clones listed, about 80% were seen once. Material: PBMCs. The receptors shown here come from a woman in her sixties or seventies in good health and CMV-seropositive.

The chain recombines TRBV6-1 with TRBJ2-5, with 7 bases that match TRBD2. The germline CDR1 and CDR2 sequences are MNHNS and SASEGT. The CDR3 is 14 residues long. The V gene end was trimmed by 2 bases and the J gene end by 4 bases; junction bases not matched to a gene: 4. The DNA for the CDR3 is TGTGCCAGCAGTGAAAATACGGGAGGAGAGACCCAGTACTTC. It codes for CASSENTGGETQYF.

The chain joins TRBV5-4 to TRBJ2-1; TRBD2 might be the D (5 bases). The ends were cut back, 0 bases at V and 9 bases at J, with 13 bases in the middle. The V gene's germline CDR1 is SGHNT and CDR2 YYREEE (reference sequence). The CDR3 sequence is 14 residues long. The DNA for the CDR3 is TGTGCCAGCAGCTTGGGTAGTAGCGCAGGTGAGCAGTTCTTC. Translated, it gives CASSLGSSAGEQFF.

The CDR3 DNA is TGCGCCAGCAGCTTGGAAGCGGGAGTAGATGAGCAGTTCTTC. Translating it yields CASSLEAGVDEQFF. The chain carries TRBV5-1 and TRBJ2-1; 8 positions agree with TRBD2. The germline V gene has CDR1 SGHRS and CDR2 YFSETQ. V trimming: 0 bases; J trimming: 8 bases; junction bases outside the gene matches: 4. The CDR3 runs 14 residues.

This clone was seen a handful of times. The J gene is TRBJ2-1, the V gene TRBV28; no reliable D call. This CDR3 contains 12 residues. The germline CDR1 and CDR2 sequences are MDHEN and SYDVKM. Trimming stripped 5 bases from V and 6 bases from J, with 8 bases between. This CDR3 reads CASSADINEQFF. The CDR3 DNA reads TGTGCCAGCAGTGCAGACATCAATGAGCAGTTCTTC.

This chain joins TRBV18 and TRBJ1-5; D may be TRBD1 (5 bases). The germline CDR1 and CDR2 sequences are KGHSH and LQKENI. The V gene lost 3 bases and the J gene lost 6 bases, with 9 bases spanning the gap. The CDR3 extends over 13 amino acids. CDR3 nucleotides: TGTGCCAGCTCACCGGGGCAGATTCAGCCCCAGCATTTT. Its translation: CASSPGQIQPQHF.

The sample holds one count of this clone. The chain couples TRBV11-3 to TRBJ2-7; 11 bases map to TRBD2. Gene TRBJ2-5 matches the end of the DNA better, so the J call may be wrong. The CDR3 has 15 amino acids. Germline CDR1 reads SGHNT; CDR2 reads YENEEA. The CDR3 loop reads CALELASGRMETQYF. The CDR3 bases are TGTGCCCTCGAACTGGCTAGCGGGAGGATGGAGACCCAGTACTTC.

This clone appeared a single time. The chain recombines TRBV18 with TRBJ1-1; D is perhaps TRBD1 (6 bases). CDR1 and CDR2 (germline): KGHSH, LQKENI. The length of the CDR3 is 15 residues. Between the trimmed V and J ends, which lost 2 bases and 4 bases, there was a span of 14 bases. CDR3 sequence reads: CASSPSPGHGTEAFF. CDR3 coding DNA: TGTGCCAGCTCACCAAGCCCGGGACACGGCACTGAAGCTTTCTTT.

The CDR3 reads CTSSQDDRGHTEAFF. The DNA of the CDR3 is TGCACCAGCAGCCAAGACGACAGGGGACACACTGAAGCTTTCTTT. The chain uses TRBV1 and TRBJ1-1; TRBD1, the D gene given by the table, was not confirmed from the DNA. TRBV1 is recorded as a pseudogene. The CDR3 runs to 15 residues.